Presented here are 7 T cell receptor beta chains from one specimen sequenced in a study of blood T cell repertoires in COVID-19. The table came from immunoSEQ multiplex PCR; TCRdb's copy has only in-frame clones and leaves some out. Counted here are some 270,000 clones, 65% to 90% occurring once; the ten biggest clones make up approximately 9.6%. The specimen was PBMCs or T cells enriched from blood (not recorded which). The receptors shown here come from a woman aged 50 to 60 with acute COVID-19.

The CDR3 DNA reads TGTGCCAGCAGCCAAGAGATAGCGGGGAGCAATGAGCAGTTCTTC. Translated, it gives CASSQEIAGSNEQFF. This chain links TRBV3-1 (or the pseudogene TRBV3-2) with TRBJ2-1; 8 bases fit TRBD2. Germline CDR1 and CDR2: LGHDT and YNNKEL (reference sequence). The trim removed 0 bases at V and 6 bases at J, leaving 4 bases unmatched. The length of the CDR3 is 15 residues.

V and J are TRBV30 and TRBJ2-2; perhaps TRBD2 as D (6 bases). V lost 4 bases to trimming and J lost 4 bases, with 13 bases between them. This CDR3 region has 14 residues. The V gene's germline CDR1 is GTSNPN and CDR2 SVGIG (reference sequence). CDR3 sequence (DNA): TGTGCCTGGACCTGGGACTCAATCACCGGGGAGCTGTTTTTT. It specifies CAWTWDSITGELFF. Looking up the rest from reference TRBV30 and TRBJ2-2 gives the full variable domain: SQTIHQWPATLVQPVGSPLSLECTVEGTSNPNLYWYRQAAGRGLQLLFYSVGIGQISSEVPQNLSASRPQDRQFILSSKKLLLSDSGFYLCAWTWDSITGELFFGEGSRLTVL.

The chain combines TRBV30 with TRBJ1-1; D not resolved. This CDR3 has 13 residues. Trimming stripped 8 bases from V and 0 bases from J, with 13 bases between. The germline V gene has CDR1 GTSNPN and CDR2 SVGIG (reference sequence). CDR3 in amino acids: CAASENMNTEAFF. DNA of the CDR3: TGTGCCGCCTCGGAGAACATGAACACTGAAGCTTTCTTT.

The chain carries TRBV11-2 and TRBJ1-2; the D gene is possibly TRBD1 (6 bases). The CDR3 consists of 16 residues. CDR1 is SGHAT, CDR2 FQNNGV, per germline. Trimming removed 5 bases from V and 6 bases from J, with 22 bases in between. The CDR3 is CASSQNLDSRGHGYTF. CDR3 nucleotide sequence: TGTGCCAGCAGCCAAAACCTCGACTCCAGGGGACATGGCTACACCTTC.

The gene calls are TRBV18 and TRBJ1-2; a weak D match, TRBD1 (6 bases). Germline CDR1 is KGHSH and CDR2 is LQKENI. V lost 6 bases to trimming and J lost 3 bases, with 11 bases between them. This CDR3 contains 13 residues. CDR3 in amino acids: CASSPGQHYGYTF. Here the CDR3 DNA reads TGTGCCAGCTCCCCAGGACAGCACTATGGCTACACCTTC.

The genes are TRBV10-3 and TRBJ2-3; 10 nucleotides line up with TRBD1. The CDR3 covers 15 residues. The germline V gene encodes CDR1 ENHRY and CDR2 SYGVKD. J was trimmed by 1 base and V by 6 bases; bases with no gene match: 4. CDR3 amino acids: CAISTGTGGTDTQYF. DNA for the CDR3: TGTGCCATCAGCACCGGGACAGGGGGCACAGATACGCAGTATTTT.

This sequence joins TRBV2 and TRBJ2-2; D is undetermined. The germline gives CDR1 SNHLY, CDR2 FYNNEI. V was trimmed by 2 bases and J by 7 bases, leaving 5 bases between them. CDR3 length equals 12 residues. The CDR3 here is CASSEFVGELFF. The CDR3 nucleotides read TGTGCCAGCAGTGAATTCGTCGGGGAGCTGTTTTTT.